This T cell receptor beta chain is drawn from a study of blood T cell repertoires in COVID-19. At the level of the study: T cells, B-cell-depleted T cells, or PBMCs provided the cDNA or gDNA that served as material.

As processed by the authors: Estimates of nucleated cell counts were drawn from the amplification of reference gene primers. Some clones are missing from TCRdb's copy, which holds only in-frame ones; the method was immunoSEQ multiplex PCR. That table supplies the V and J calls and clone size; D and trimming were determined from the DNA. The sample records about 380,000 clones, about 80% being singletons. The CDR3 length is 14 residues. The V end was cut by 5 bases, the J end by 8 bases, with 13 bases between. CDR1 and CDR2 from the germline V gene are MDHEN and SYDVKM. This TCR was sampled from a human donor with acute or convalescent COVID-19. The donor label of this sample is uncertain. The rearrangement links TRBV28 to TRBJ1-6; weak D call: TRBD1 (6 bases). What was sequenced was peripheral blood. For the CDR3, the DNA is TGTGCCAGCAGTCGGGGGGGGGCCGATTCACCCCTCCACTTT. Its protein product is CASSRGGADSPLHF.